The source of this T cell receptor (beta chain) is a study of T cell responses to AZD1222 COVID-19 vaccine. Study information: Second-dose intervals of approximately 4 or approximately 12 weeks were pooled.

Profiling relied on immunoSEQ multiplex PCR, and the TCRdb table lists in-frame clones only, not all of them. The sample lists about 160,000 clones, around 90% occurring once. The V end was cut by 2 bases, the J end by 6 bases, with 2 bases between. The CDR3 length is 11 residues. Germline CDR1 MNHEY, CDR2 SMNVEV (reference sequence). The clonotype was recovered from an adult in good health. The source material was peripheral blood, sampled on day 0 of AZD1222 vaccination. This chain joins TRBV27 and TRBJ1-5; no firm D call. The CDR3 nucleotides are TGTGCCAGCAGTTTAAGTCAGCCCCAGCATTTT. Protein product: CASSLSQPQHF.